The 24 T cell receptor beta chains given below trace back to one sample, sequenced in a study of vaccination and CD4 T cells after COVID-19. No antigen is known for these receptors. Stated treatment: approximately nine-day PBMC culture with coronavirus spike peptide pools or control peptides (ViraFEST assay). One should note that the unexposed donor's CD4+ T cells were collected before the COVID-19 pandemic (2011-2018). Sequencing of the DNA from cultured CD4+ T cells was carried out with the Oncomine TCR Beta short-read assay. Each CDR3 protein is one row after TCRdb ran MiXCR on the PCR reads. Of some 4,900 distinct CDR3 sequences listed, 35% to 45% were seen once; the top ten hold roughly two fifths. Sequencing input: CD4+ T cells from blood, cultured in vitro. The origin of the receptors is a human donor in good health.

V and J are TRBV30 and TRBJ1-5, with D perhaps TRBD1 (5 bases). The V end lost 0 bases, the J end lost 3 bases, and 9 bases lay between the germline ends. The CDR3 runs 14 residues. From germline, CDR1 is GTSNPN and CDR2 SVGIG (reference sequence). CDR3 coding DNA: TGTGCCTGGAGTGTAGACAGCTACAATCAGCCCCAGCATTTT. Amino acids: CAWSVDSYNQPQHF.

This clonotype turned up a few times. The chain's CDR3 is CASSEGPGGLFEQYF. Here the CDR3 DNA reads TGTGCCAGCAGTGAAGGTCCAGGGGGTCTCTTCGAGCAGTACTTC. V and J are TRBV6-1 and TRBJ2-7; 7 positions match TRBD1. This CDR3 has 15 amino acids. Germline CDR1 is MNHNS and CDR2 is SASEGT. The ends lost 1 base at V and 6 bases at J; junction bases unmatched: 9.

Written as DNA, the CDR3 is TGTGCCAGCAGCTTAGCGGGGGTCTCCTACGAGCAGTACTTC. Its translation is CASSLAGVSYEQYF. The chain links TRBV7-8 to TRBJ2-7; perhaps D is TRBD1 or TRBD2 (5 bases each). CDR3 length equals 14 residues. Germline loops: CDR1 SGHVS, CDR2 FQNEAQ. The ends were cut back, 0 bases at V and 0 bases at J, with 6 bases in the middle.

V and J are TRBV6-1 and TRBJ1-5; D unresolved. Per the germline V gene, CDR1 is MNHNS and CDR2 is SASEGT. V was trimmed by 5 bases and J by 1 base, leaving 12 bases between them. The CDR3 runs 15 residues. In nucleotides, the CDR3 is TGTGCCAGCAGTCCCGGACCGGAGAGCAATCAGCCCCAGCATTTT. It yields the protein CASSPGPESNQPQHF.

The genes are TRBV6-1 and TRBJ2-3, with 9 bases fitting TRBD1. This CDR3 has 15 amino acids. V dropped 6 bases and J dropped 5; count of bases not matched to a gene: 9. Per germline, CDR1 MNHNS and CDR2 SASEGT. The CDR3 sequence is CASSHGTGRKDTQYF. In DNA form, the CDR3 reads TGTGCCAGCAGCCACGGGACAGGGAGAAAAGATACGCAGTATTTT.

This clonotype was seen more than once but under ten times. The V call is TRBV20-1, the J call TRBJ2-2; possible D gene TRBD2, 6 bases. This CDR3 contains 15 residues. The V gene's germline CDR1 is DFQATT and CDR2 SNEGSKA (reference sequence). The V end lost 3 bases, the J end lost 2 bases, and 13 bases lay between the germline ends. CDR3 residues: CSARKGGANTGELFF. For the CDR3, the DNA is TGCAGTGCTAGGAAGGGAGGTGCAAACACCGGGGAGCTGTTTTTT.

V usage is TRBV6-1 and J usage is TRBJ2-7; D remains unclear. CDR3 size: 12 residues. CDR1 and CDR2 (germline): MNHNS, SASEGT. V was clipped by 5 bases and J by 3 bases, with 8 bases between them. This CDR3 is CASSRGFYEQYF. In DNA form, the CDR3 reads TGTGCCAGCAGTAGAGGTTTCTACGAGCAGTACTTC.

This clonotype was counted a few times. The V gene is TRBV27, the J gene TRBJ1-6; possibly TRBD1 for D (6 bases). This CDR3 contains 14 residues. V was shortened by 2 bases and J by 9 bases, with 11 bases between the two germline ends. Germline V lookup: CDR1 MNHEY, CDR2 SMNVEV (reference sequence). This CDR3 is CASSLKQGTSPLHF. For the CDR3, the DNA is TGTGCCAGCAGTTTAAAACAGGGTACTTCACCCCTCCACTTT.

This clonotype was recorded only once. DNA of the CDR3: TGTGCCAGCAGTTGGGACAGCAGGACCTACGAGCAGTACTTC. It specifies CASSWDSRTYEQYF. The chain uses TRBV27 and TRBJ2-7; TRBD1 aligns across 7 bases. The germline gives CDR1 MNHEY, CDR2 SMNVEV (reference sequence). This CDR3 is built from 14 residues. V dropped 4 bases and J dropped 2; count of bases not matched to a gene: 5.

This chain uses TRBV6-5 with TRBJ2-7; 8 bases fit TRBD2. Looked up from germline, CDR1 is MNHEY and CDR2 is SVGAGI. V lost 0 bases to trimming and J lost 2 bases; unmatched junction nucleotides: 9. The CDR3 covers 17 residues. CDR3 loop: CASSYSLGGGSTYEQYF. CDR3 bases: TGTGCCAGCAGTTACTCGCTCGGCGGGGGGTCTACCTACGAGCAGTACTTC.

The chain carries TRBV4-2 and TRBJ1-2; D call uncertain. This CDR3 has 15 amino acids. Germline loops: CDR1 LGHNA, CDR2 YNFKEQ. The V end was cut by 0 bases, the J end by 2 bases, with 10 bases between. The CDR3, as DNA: TGTGCCAGCAGCCAAGAACATACAAGGAACTATGGCTACACCTTC. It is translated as CASSQEHTRNYGYTF.

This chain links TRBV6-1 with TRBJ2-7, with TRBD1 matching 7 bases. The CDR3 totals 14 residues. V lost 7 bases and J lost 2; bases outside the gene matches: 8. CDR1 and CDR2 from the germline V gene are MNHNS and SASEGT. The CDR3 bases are TGTGCCAGCACCTCTGACAGGGCCCCCTACGAGCAGTACTTC. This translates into CASTSDRAPYEQYF.

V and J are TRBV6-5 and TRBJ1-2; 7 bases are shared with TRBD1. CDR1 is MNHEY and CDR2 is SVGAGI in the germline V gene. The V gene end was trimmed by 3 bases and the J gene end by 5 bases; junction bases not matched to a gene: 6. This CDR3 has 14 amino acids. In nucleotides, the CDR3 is TGTGCCAGCAGTTATGAGGGACAGAATTATGGCTACACCTTC. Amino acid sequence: CASSYEGQNYGYTF.

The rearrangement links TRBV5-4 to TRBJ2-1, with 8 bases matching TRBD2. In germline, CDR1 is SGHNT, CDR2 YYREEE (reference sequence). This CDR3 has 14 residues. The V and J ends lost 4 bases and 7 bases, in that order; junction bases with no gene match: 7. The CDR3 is CASSLAGVGNEQFF. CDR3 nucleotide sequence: TGTGCCAGCAGCCTAGCGGGCGTCGGGAATGAGCAGTTCTTC.

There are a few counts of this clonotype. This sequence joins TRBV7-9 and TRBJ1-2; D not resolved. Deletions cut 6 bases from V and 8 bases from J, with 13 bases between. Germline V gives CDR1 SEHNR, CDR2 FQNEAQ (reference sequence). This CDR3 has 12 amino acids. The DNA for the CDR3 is TGTGCCAGCAGTACAGATCCTGGCGGCTACACCTTC. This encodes CASSTDPGGYTF.

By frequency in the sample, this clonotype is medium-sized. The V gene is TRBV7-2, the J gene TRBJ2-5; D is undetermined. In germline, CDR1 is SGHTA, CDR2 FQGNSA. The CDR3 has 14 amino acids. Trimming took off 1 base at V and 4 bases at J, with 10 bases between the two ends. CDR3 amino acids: CASSLVGQLETQYF. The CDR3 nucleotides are TGTGCCAGCAGCTTAGTAGGGCAGTTAGAGACCCAGTACTTC. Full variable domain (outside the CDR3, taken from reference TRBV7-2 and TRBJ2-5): GAGVSQSPSNKVTEKGKDVELRCDPISGHTALYWYRQSLGQGLEFLIYFQGNSAPDKSGLPSDRFSAERTGGSVSTLTIQRTQQEDSAVYLCASSLVGQLETQYFGPGTRLLVL.

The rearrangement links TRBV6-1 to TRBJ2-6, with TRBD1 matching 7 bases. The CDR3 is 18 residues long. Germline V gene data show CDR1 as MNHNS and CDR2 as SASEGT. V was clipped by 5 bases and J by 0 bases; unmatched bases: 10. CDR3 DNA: TGTGCCAGCAGTAATTTCCGGGACAGAACCTCTGGGGCCAACGTCCTGACTTTC. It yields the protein CASSNFRDRTSGANVLTF.

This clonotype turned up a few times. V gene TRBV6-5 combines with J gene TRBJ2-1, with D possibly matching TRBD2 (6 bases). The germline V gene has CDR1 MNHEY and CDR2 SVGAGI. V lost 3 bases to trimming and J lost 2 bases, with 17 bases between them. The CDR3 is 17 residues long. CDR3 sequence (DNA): TGTGCCAGCAGTTATGGCGTTTACGGGGGAACCTACAATGAGCAGTTCTTC. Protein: CASSYGVYGGTYNEQFF.

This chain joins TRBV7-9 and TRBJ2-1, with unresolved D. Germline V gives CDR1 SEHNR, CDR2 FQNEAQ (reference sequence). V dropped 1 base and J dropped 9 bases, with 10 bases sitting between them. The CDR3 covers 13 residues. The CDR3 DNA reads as TGTGCCAGCAGCTTAGAGGGCGATGGTGAGCAGTTCTTC. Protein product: CASSLEGDGEQFF.

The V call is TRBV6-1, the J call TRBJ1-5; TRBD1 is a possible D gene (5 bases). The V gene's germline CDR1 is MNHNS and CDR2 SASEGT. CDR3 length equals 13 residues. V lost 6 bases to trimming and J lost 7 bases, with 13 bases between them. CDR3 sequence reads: CASSHGGYQPQHF. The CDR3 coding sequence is TGTGCCAGCAGCCACGGGGGATACCAGCCCCAGCATTTT.

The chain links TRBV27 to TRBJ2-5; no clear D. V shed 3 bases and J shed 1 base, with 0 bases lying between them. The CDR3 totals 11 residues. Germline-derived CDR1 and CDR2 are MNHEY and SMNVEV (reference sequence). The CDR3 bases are TGTGCCAGCAGTTTCCAAGAGACCCAGTACTTC. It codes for CASSFQETQYF.

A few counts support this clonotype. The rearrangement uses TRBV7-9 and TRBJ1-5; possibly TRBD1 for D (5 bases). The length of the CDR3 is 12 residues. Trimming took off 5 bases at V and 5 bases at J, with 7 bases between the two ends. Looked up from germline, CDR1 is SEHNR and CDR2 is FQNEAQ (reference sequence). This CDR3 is CASSRGDQPQHF. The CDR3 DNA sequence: TGTGCCAGCAGCCGGGGGGATCAGCCCCAGCATTTT.

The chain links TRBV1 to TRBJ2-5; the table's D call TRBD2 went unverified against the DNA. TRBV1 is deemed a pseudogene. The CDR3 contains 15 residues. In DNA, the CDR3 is TGCACCAGCAGCCCCGGACTAGCGGACCAAGAGACCCAGTACTTC. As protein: CTSSPGLADQETQYF.

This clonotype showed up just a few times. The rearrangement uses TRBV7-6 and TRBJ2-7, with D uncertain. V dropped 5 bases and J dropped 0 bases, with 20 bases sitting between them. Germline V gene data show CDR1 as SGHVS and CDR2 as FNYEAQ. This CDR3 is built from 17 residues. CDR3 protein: CASSDQVPAVGSYEQYF. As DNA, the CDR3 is TGTGCCAGCAGCGATCAGGTGCCGGCGGTGGGCTCCTACGAGCAGTACTTC.